This entry is about one T cell receptor (beta chain). The V and J ends lost 5 bases and 3 bases, in that order; junction bases with no gene match: 6. Germline assignment: CDR1 SGHTA and CDR2 FQGNSA. The CDR3 sequence is 14 residues long. The sample belongs to a study of CD8+CD57+ T cells in acquired aplastic anemia. Both TCR beta VDJ combination and CDR3 sequence profiling were carried out. Genomic DNA was the template for this profiling. Each CDR3 protein is one row after TCRdb ran MiXCR on the reads. The table includes some 170,000 distinct CDR3 sequences, 70% to 80% detected once. Flow cytometry had shown expanded CD8+CD57+ cells in the patients chosen for sequencing.

This TCR derives from a human donor with aplastic anemia. This rearrangement joins TRBV7-2 to TRBJ2-5; TRBD1 matches 7 bases. What was sequenced was sorted CD4+, CD8+, or CD8+CD57+ T cells (not recorded which) from PBMCs. The CDR3 coding sequence is TGTGCCAGCAGCATAAGCACAGGGGAAGAGACCCAGTACTTC. This translates into CASSISTGEETQYF.